The next 16 T cell receptor beta chains were all read from a single sample in a study of CD8+ T cells in alopecia areata (dated by TCRdb to about 2018). Receptor libraries were prepared by the immunoSEQ multiplex PCR assay. RNA was extracted from all samples and reverse transcribed into cDNA, which served as template for TCR sequencing. What TCRdb holds here is the immuneACCESS table cut down to in-frame rearrangements. Part of the clones is not present; checked against another copy, under half of the missing clones reflect an unresolved V gene, and the others are unexplained. Present in this sample are 150,000 or so clones, around half of which were seen just once. The ten biggest clones cover roughly a fifth of the sample. This specimen's time point label, per the study, means: baseline before oral tofacitinib. Here the sequenced sample was CD8+ T cells sorted from blood, taken at week 0. Receptors were obtained from a human donor with alopecia areata.

The V call is TRBV4-3, the J call TRBJ2-2; unclear D gene. The germline V gene encodes CDR1 LGHNA and CDR2 YSLEER. The CDR3 extends over 14 amino acids. Trimming left V 1 base short and J 6 bases short, with 9 bases between. CDR3 sequence reads: CASSQVARPGELFF. The CDR3 DNA sequence: TGCGCCAGCAGCCAAGTGGCCCGGCCCGGGGAGCTGTTTTTT.

This clone was recorded a few times. The rearrangement joins TRBV30 to TRBJ1-1, with 7 bases fitting TRBD1. V was pared by 4 bases and J by 4 bases, with 3 bases of the junction left unmatched. The V gene's germline CDR1 is GTSNPN and CDR2 SVGIG (reference sequence). The CDR3 loop spans 12 amino acids. The CDR3 DNA sequence: TGTGCCTGGACCCGGGACAGCACTGAAGCTTTCTTT. Translated: CAWTRDSTEAFF. Full variable domain (missing parts from reference TRBV30 and TRBJ1-1): SQTIHQWPATLVQPVGSPLSLECTVEGTSNPNLYWYRQAAGRGLQLLFYSVGIGQISSEVPQNLSASRPQDRQFILSSKKLLLSDSGFYLCAWTRDSTEAFFGQGTRLTVV.

This chain joins TRBV7-9 and TRBJ2-7; D possibly matches TRBD1 or TRBD2 (6 bases each). Trimming removed 5 bases from V and 7 bases from J, with 27 bases in between. The CDR3 is made up of 17 amino acids. The V gene's germline CDR1 is SEHNR and CDR2 FQNEAQ (reference sequence). CDR3 sequence: CASSTANPALGGREQYF. In DNA form, the CDR3 reads TGTGCCAGCAGCACGGCAAACCCTGCTTTGGGGGGCAGAGAGCAGTACTTC.

This clone was counted a few times. The chain combines TRBV29-1 with TRBJ2-3; 8 nucleotides agree with TRBD2. V was pared by 0 bases and J by 6 bases, with 5 bases of the junction left unmatched. CDR1 is SQVTM, CDR2 ANQGSEA, per germline. The CDR3 consists of 14 residues. The CDR3 region has the DNA TGCAGCGTTGAAGATGGTGCTAGCGGGGATACGCAGTATTTT. It codes for CSVEDGASGDTQYF.

The chain is built from TRBV29-1 and TRBJ1-2; 8 bases agree with TRBD1. With 5 bases clipped from V and 8 bases from J, the junction kept 4 bases outside the gene matches. Germline lookup yields CDR1 SQVTM and CDR2 ANQGSEA. The CDR3 is 11 residues long. DNA of the CDR3: TGCAGCGTTCAGGGGGCGCTCGGCTACACCTTC. It codes for CSVQGALGYTF.

Details on this clone: The junction differs from germline at one of its ends, possibly a read error. The CDR3, as DNA: TGTGCCAGCAGCGTAGACCCACAGGGCAGGGAGGAACCGGACTTC. It specifies CASSVDPQGREEPDF. This rearrangement joins TRBV9 to TRBJ2-7, with D tentatively TRBD1 or TRBD2 (6 bases each). The V gene's germline CDR1 is SGDLS and CDR2 YYNGEE. The CDR3 runs to 15 residues. Combining the CDR3 with reference TRBV9 and TRBJ2-7 gives the whole variable domain DSGVTQTPKHLITATGQRVTLRCSPRSGDLSVYWYQQSLDQGLQFLIQYYNGEERAKGNILERFSAQQFPDLHSELNLSSLELGDSALYFCASSVDPQGREEPDFGPGTRLTVT.

The gene calls are TRBV4-3 and TRBJ2-1, with TRBD2 matching 7 bases. The germline gives CDR1 LGHNA, CDR2 YSLEER. This CDR3 comprises 14 residues. The ends lost 1 base at V and 9 bases at J; junction bases unmatched: 6. CDR3 DNA: TGCGCCAGCAGCCAAGGGGGAGGGGCGGGTGAGCAGTTCTTC. It specifies CASSQGGGAGEQFF.

V and J are TRBV13 and TRBJ2-5; possible D gene TRBD1, 6 bases. V was trimmed by 6 bases and J by 4 bases, leaving 15 bases between them. CDR3 length: 14 residues. Germline-derived CDR1 and CDR2 are PRHDT and FYEKMQ (reference sequence). CDR3 residues: CASRPRVGGETQYF. The CDR3 DNA is TGTGCCAGCAGACCTAGGGTAGGGGGAGAGACCCAGTACTTC.

This clone was seen a few times. J is TRBJ1-1 and V is TRBV5-4; D not certain. Per the germline V gene, CDR1 is SGHNT and CDR2 is YYREEE (reference sequence). The CDR3 totals 12 residues. V was clipped by 5 bases and J by 4 bases, with 9 bases between them. The CDR3 DNA follows: TGTGCCAGCAGTGATGAAACCACTGAAGCTTTCTTT. Amino acid sequence: CASSDETTEAFF.

About this clone itself: At the DNA level, this CDR3 is encoded by other sequences in the same sample as well. CDR3 protein: CASSVGYNEQFF. The CDR3 DNA is TGTGCCAGCAGCGTAGGGTATAATGAGCAGTTCTTC. The chain is built from TRBV9 and TRBJ2-1; D is ambiguous. CDR3 size: 12 residues. Trimming shortened V by 0 bases and J by 7 bases, and 5 bases separated the two germline ends. Germline values: CDR1 SGDLS, CDR2 YYNGEE.

The DNA for the CDR3 is TGTGCCAGCAGTTACGGTTCCAGGTACAATGAGCAGTTCTTC. This encodes CASSYGSRYNEQFF. The genes are TRBV6-5 and TRBJ2-1; D unclear. This CDR3 spans 14 amino acids. Germline V gene lookup returns CDR1 MNHEY and CDR2 SVGAGI. V dropped 2 bases and J dropped 4 bases, with 9 bases sitting between them.

This clone was seen only a few times. The chain uses TRBV4-3 and TRBJ2-3; tentatively, D is TRBD1 (6 bases). Trimming shortened V by 4 bases and J by 4 bases, and 12 bases separated the two germline ends. The length of the CDR3 is 14 residues. From germline, CDR1 is LGHNA and CDR2 YSLEER. CDR3 in amino acids: CASSLGKGADTQYF. CDR3 in DNA: TGCGCCAGCAGCCTTGGGAAGGGGGCAGATACGCAGTATTTT.

The V gene is TRBV29-1, the J gene TRBJ1-5; TRBD1 aligns across 9 bases. This CDR3 region has 15 residues. Germline V gene sequence: CDR1 SQVTM, CDR2 ANQGSEA. V gave up 1 base and J gave up 7 bases; unmatched junction bases: 8. CDR3 DNA: TGCAGCGTTGAAGTAGATGGGGACAGGGACCAGCCCCAGCATTTT. Amino acids: CSVEVDGDRDQPQHF.

The V and J genes are TRBV29-1 and TRBJ2-5, with 7 bases matching TRBD2. The V gene end was trimmed by 5 bases and the J gene end by 2 bases; junction bases not matched to a gene: 2. Germline CDR1 and CDR2: SQVTM and ANQGSEA. This CDR3 has 12 residues. The CDR3 nucleotides are TGCAGCGTTATCGGGGGGCAAGAGACCCAGTACTTC. As protein: CSVIGGQETQYF.

The chain joins TRBV7-8 to TRBJ1-1; the D gene is possibly TRBD1 (5 bases). Germline CDR1 reads SGHVS; CDR2 reads FQNEAQ. CDR3 length: 15 residues. Trimming took off 7 bases at V and 5 bases at J, with 20 bases between the two ends. The CDR3 loop is CASTPADRGRTEAFF. The DNA of the CDR3 is TGTGCCAGCACCCCGGCTGACAGAGGGAGGACTGAAGCTTTCTTT.

Only one count was recorded for this clone. J is TRBJ2-1 and V is TRBV4-3, with D possibly TRBD1 on 5 matching bases. Between the trimmed V and J ends, which lost 1 base and 2 bases, there was a span of 9 bases. The CDR3 length is 15 residues. Germline assignment: CDR1 LGHNA and CDR2 YSLEER. The chain's CDR3 is CASSQGRDPYNEQFF. The CDR3 DNA reads TGCGCCAGCAGCCAAGGCAGGGATCCCTACAATGAGCAGTTCTTC.